The TCR beta chain described here comes from a study of naive and memory T cell subsets. Study conclusions and caveats: Especially in CD8 cells, naive repertoires contained a few larger clonotypes, possibly CD45RA-re-expressing memory cells. In CD4 and CD8 cells, diversity dropped from naive through EMRA.

Two oligonucleotides, mixed equimolar, formed the beta constant-region primer covering TRBC1 and TRBC2. Nested alpha and beta constant-region primers with the SP2 primer drove four PCR rounds on ligated cDNA. Each CDR3 protein gets one entry after TCRdb re-called the UMI-ligation and nested PCR reads with MiXCR. Among roughly 92,000 distinct CDR3 sequences listed, about 11% were seen once. The CDR3 runs to 12 residues. V lost 5 bases to trimming and J lost 2 bases, with 7 bases between them. Per the germline V gene, CDR1 is MDHEN and CDR2 is SYDVKM. This clonotype was seen only a few times. Its matching antigen is unknown.

This receptor was taken from a human donor in good health. The chain couples TRBV28 to TRBJ2-7; a possible D gene is TRBD2 (6 bases). What was sequenced was naive CD4+ T cells from blood. The CDR3 DNA is TGTGCCAGCAGTGCGGGAACCTACGAGCAGTACTTC. It translates to CASSAGTYEQYF. Based on the CDR3 plus reference TRBV28 and TRBJ2-7, the full variable domain is DVKVTQSSRYLVKRTGEKVFLECVQDMDHENMFWYRQDPGLGLRLIYFSYDVKMKEKGDIPEGYSVSREKKERFSLILESASTNQTSMYLCASSAGTYEQYFGPGTRLTVT.